The present entry profiles one T cell receptor (beta chain) with its context. The antigen remains unidentified. Trimming cost V 2 bases and J 3 bases, with 11 bases left between them. CDR1 MNHEY and CDR2 SVGAGI come from the germline V gene. The CDR3 extends over 15 amino acids. The data derive from a study of siplizumab effects on memory and regulatory T cells. Study conclusions and caveats: No functional test confirmed suppression by proliferating siplizumab-culture Tregs.

Using immunoSEQ multiplex PCR, the repertoire was profiled, and TCRdb retains in-frame clones only, with some absent. Among about 56,000 clones listed, around 97% were seen once. Sequencing input: naive CD8+ T cells sorted from blood. This sequence originates from a human donor in good health. V and J are TRBV6-5 and TRBJ2-1; maybe TRBD2 (5 bases). CDR3 residues: CASSYGADGYNEQFF. The CDR3 region has the DNA TGTGCCAGCAGTTACGGAGCGGATGGCTACAATGAGCAGTTCTTC.